The 18 T cell receptor beta chains reported below all come from one sample, sequenced in a study of T-cell reconstitution after alpha-beta-depleted transplantation in children. The authors prepared the TCRbeta library with unique molecular identifiers. A single record per CDR3 protein comes from TCRdb applying MiXCR to the PCR reads. The sample shows around 380,000 distinct CDR3 sequences, 11% of them seen only once. The sequencing used PBMCs from the stem cell graft donor, collected from the stem cell graft. The source is a human donor who donated a stem cell graft to a child with acute myeloid leukemia.

This clonotype was seen more than once but under ten times. The chain links TRBV19 to TRBJ2-7; no reliable D call. Trimming took off 1 base at V and 3 bases at J, with 10 bases between the two ends. Germline V lookup: CDR1 LNHDA, CDR2 SQIVND (reference sequence). The CDR3 covers 14 residues. The CDR3 region has the DNA TGTGCCAGTAGTATAGCCTGGGGTGACTACGAGCAGTACGTC. This sequence encodes CASSIAWGDYEQYV.

The sample holds a few counts of this clonotype. In DNA, the CDR3 is TGCGCCAGCAGCTTGGACCGGACTAGCGGGAGTAGGGAGACCCAGTACTTC. This encodes CASSLDRTSGSRETQYF. The chain recombines TRBV5-1 with TRBJ2-5, with TRBD2 identical over 13 bases. Germline V gene data show CDR1 as SGHRS and CDR2 as YFSETQ. The trim removed 0 bases at V and 5 bases at J, leaving 7 bases unmatched. This CDR3 contains 17 residues.

The CDR3, as DNA: TGTGCCAGCAGTTACTCGGGGGGCCGGCACAATGAGCAGTTCTTC. It translates to CASSYSGGRHNEQFF. The genes are TRBV6-5 and TRBJ2-1; the D gene could be TRBD1 or TRBD2 (6 bases each). The CDR3 contains 15 residues. Germline CDR1 MNHEY, CDR2 SVGAGI. Trimming cost V 0 bases and J 5 bases, with 11 bases left between them.

Many counts were recorded for this clonotype. This chain links TRBV5-1 with TRBJ2-7; 13 bases align to TRBD2. The CDR3 totals 15 residues. Germline values: CDR1 SGHRS, CDR2 YFSETQ. V dropped 4 bases and J dropped 3; count of bases not matched to a gene: 4. The CDR3 loop is CASSTGTSGVYEQYF. DNA of the CDR3: TGCGCCAGCAGCACTGGGACTAGCGGGGTCTACGAGCAGTACTTC. Together with reference TRBV5-1 and TRBJ2-7, the CDR3 gives the full variable domain: KAGVTQTPRYLIKTRGQQVTLSCSPISGHRSVSWYQQTPGQGLQFLFEYFSETQRNKGNFPGRFSGRQFSNSRSEMNVSTLELGDSALYLCASSTGTSGVYEQYFGPGTRLTVT.

This clonotype was picked up many times. The chain employs TRBV20-1 and TRBJ2-5; a weak D match, TRBD2 (6 bases). This CDR3 spans 12 amino acids. Trimming took 6 bases from V and 5 from J, leaving 13 bases between them. CDR1 and CDR2 (germline): DFQATT, SNEGSKA (reference sequence). In DNA, the CDR3 is TGCAGTGCCTCGGGGACTCGGGAGACCCAGTACTTC. It yields the protein CSASGTRETQYF.

This CDR3 is CSARGRGRETQYF. The CDR3 DNA reads as TGCAGTGCTAGGGGGCGGGGGCGAGAGACCCAGTACTTC. The chain links TRBV20-1 to TRBJ2-5; possibly TRBD2 for D (7 bases). Germline CDR1 is DFQATT and CDR2 is SNEGSKA (reference sequence). Trimming took off 3 bases at V and 4 bases at J, with 12 bases between the two ends. The CDR3 covers 13 residues.

The chain combines TRBV20-1 with TRBJ1-2, with D unclear. With 4 bases removed from V and 4 bases from J, the gap between germline ends came to 16 bases. Germline V CDR1 and CDR2: DFQATT, SNEGSKA (reference sequence). The CDR3 totals 14 residues. The CDR3 bases are TGCAGTGCTAAGGAGCCGGTCTTAATCTATGGCTACACCTTC. Its protein product is CSAKEPVLIYGYTF.

The table lists this clonotype with a few counts. The V gene is TRBV5-1, the J gene TRBJ1-1; D call uncertain. CDR3 length: 15 amino acids. V lost 0 bases and J 5 bases, leaving 14 bases between the germline ends. CDR1 and CDR2 (germline): SGHRS, YFSETQ. CDR3 residues: CASSLANRGPTEAFF. In DNA form, the CDR3 reads TGCGCCAGCAGCTTGGCGAACCGAGGGCCGACTGAAGCTTTCTTT. The full variable domain, its missing parts supplied by reference TRBV5-1 and TRBJ1-1, is KAGVTQTPRYLIKTRGQQVTLSCSPISGHRSVSWYQQTPGQGLQFLFEYFSETQRNKGNFPGRFSGRQFSNSRSEMNVSTLELGDSALYLCASSLANRGPTEAFFGQGTRLTVV.

This clonotype was recorded a few times. J is TRBJ2-4 and V is TRBV29-1; 8 bases map to TRBD2. The CDR3 consists of 13 residues. Germline V gives CDR1 SQVTM, CDR2 ANQGSEA. The V gene end was trimmed by 5 bases and the J gene end by 7 bases; junction bases not matched to a gene: 7. The CDR3 nucleotides are TGCAGCGTTTTGAATAGCGGGGCGAACATTCAGTACTTC. It yields the protein CSVLNSGANIQYF.

In its sample, this clonotype was seen many times. CDR3 DNA sequence: TGCGCCAGCAGTGATTACGGTAACACTGAAGCTTTCTTT. This encodes CASSDYGNTEAFF. The chain links TRBV10-2 to TRBJ1-1; the D is unclear. Per germline, CDR1 WSHSY and CDR2 SAAADI. CDR3 length: 13 amino acids. V shed 3 bases and J shed 2 bases, with 7 bases lying between them.

Only a few counts were recorded for this clonotype. V is TRBV7-9 and J is TRBJ1-4; D call uncertain. CDR3 length: 16 residues. The ends were cut back, 8 bases at V and 0 bases at J, with 16 bases in the middle. The germline gives CDR1 SEHNR, CDR2 FQNEAQ (reference sequence). CDR3 nucleotide sequence: TGTGCCAGCCGCCCCTTCTCGGAGGCAACTAATGAAAAACTGTTTTTT. Amino acids: CASRPFSEATNEKLFF.

The J gene is TRBJ2-5, the V gene TRBV27; 8 bases match TRBD1. Germline values: CDR1 MNHEY, CDR2 SMNVEV (reference sequence). This CDR3 is built from 15 residues. V trimming: 8 bases; J trimming: 4 bases; junction bases outside the gene matches: 12. CDR3 DNA sequence: TGTGCCAGCGGGTCCGGGACAGGAGGGGGAGAGACCCAGTACTTC. Protein: CASGSGTGGGETQYF.

The rearrangement uses TRBV20-1 and TRBJ2-1, with TRBD1 identical over 8 bases. CDR3 size: 13 residues. Unmatched junction bases numbered 11, after V lost 6 bases and J lost 10 bases. Germline CDR1 and CDR2: DFQATT and SNEGSKA (reference sequence). CDR3 sequence: CSATDRAVREQFF. CDR3 nucleotide sequence: TGCAGTGCAACGGACAGGGCGGTAAGGGAGCAGTTCTTC.

This clonotype was counted a few times. The rearrangement links TRBV7-8 to TRBJ2-1, with 7 bases that match TRBD1. CDR1 and CDR2 (germline): SGHVS, FQNEAQ. The ends lost 2 bases at V and 0 bases at J; junction bases unmatched: 1. This CDR3 spans 15 amino acids. In nucleotides, the CDR3 is TGTGCCAGCAGCTTAAGGGGGCCCTCCTACAATGAGCAGTTCTTC. Its protein product is CASSLRGPSYNEQFF.

V is TRBV2 and J is TRBJ2-7; 12 bases agree with TRBD2. This CDR3 is 15 amino acids long. Germline V gene sequence: CDR1 SNHLY, CDR2 FYNNEI. Trimming removed 6 bases from V and 4 bases from J; junction bases left unmatched: 7. CDR3 protein: CASSPRLAGVYEQYV. CDR3 coding DNA: TGTGCCAGCAGCCCCAGACTAGCGGGGGTGTACGAGCAGTACGTC.

The chain carries TRBV7-2 and TRBJ2-5; the D gene is possibly TRBD1 (6 bases). Deletions cut 2 bases from V and 9 bases from J, with 16 bases between. The CDR3 runs to 14 residues. The germline CDR1 and CDR2 sequences are SGHTA and FQGNSA. The CDR3 protein is CASSLIVGQRAQYF. Here the CDR3 DNA reads TGTGCCAGCAGCTTAATTGTCGGACAGAGGGCCCAGTACTTC.

The chain combines TRBV7-9 with TRBJ2-7; 7 positions agree with TRBD1. Germline assignment: CDR1 SEHNR and CDR2 FQNEAQ (reference sequence). J lost 3 bases, V lost 1 base, and 6 bases had no gene match. The CDR3 spans 15 residues. The CDR3 spells CASSLGQGVSYEQYV. For the CDR3, the DNA is TGTGCCAGCAGCTTAGGGCAGGGGGTGAGCTACGAGCAGTACGTC.

This clonotype was recorded a few times. The chain has TRBV7-9 and TRBJ1-1, with a tentative D call TRBD1 (6 bases). CDR1 and CDR2 from the germline V gene are SEHNR and FQNEAQ (reference sequence). The CDR3 spans 15 residues. Trimming removed 5 bases from V and 1 base from J, with 14 bases in between. CDR3 loop: CASSQRSGANTEAFF. The CDR3, as DNA: TGTGCCAGCAGCCAGAGGTCAGGGGCGAACACTGAAGCTTTCTTT. Variable domain in full (rest from reference TRBV7-9 and TRBJ1-1): DTGVSQNPRHKITKRGQNVTFRCDPISEHNRLYWYRQTLGQGPEFLTYFQNEAQLEKSRLLSDRFSAERPKGSFSTLEIQRTEQGDSAMYLCASSQRSGANTEAFFGQGTRLTVV.